This T cell receptor beta chain was obtained from a study of lymphopenia after photon versus proton radiotherapy. Study-wide results and caveats: Oligoclonal CD8+ Temra expansion after nadir drove photon patients' diversity drop.

This CDR3 spans 15 amino acids. The germline gives CDR1 SGHAT, CDR2 FQNNGV. The V segment lost 4 bases and the J segment 2 bases; nucleotides outside the gene matches: 3. Remarks on this clone: The antigen remains undetermined.

Libraries were prepared by immunoSEQ multiplex PCR; TCRdb keeps only in-frame clonotypes and omits some of them. The table records about 15,000 clones, 85% to 90% of them present only once. The TCR comes from a man in his 70s with pancreatic cancer. The specimen comprised peripheral blood, sampled from a patient treated with proton-based radiotherapy. J is TRBJ2-1 and V is TRBV11-2, with TRBD1 matching over 9 bases. CDR3 sequence reads: CASSYRQGAYNEQFF. The CDR3 region has the DNA TGTGCCAGCAGCTACAGACAGGGGGCCTACAATGAGCAGTTCTTC.